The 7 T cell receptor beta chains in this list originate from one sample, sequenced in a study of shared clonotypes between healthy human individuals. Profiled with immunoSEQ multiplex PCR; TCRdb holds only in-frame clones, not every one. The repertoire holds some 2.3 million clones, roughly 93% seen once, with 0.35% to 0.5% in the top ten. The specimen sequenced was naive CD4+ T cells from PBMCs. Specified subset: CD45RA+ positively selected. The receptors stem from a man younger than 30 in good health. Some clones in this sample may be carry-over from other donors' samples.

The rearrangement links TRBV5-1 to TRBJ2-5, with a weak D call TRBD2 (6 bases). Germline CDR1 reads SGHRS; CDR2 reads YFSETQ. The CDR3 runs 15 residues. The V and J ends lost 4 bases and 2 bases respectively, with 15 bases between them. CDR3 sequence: CASSPIIADQETQYF. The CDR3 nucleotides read TGCGCCAGCAGCCCAATAATAGCGGATCAAGAGACCCAGTACTTC.

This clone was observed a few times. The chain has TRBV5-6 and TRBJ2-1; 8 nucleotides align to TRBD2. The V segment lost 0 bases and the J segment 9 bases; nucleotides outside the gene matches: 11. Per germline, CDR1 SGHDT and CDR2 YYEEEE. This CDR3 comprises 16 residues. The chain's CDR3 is CASSLEAGGTTVEQFF. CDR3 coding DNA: TGTGCCAGCAGCTTGGAGGCGGGAGGAACGACGGTTGAGCAGTTCTTC.

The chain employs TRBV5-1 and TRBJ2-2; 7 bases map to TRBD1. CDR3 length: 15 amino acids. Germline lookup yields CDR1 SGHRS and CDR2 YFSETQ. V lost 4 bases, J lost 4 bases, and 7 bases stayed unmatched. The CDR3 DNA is TGCGCCAGCAGCATGGACAGGTGGGGCACCGGGGAGCTGTTTTTT. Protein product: CASSMDRWGTGELFF.

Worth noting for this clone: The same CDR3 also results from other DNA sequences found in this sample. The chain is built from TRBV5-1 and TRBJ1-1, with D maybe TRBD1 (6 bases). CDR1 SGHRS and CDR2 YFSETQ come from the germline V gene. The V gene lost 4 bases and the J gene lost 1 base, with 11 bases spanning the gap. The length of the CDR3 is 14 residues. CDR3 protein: CASSLTGQNTEAFF. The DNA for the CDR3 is TGCGCCAGCAGCCTTACAGGGCAGAACACTGAAGCTTTCTTT.

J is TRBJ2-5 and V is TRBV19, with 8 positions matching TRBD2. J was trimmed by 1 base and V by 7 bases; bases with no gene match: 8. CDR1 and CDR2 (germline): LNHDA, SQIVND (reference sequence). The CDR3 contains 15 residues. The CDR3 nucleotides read TGTGCCAGTACCCCCAGTCTAGCGGGCCAAGAGACCCAGTACTTC. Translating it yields CASTPSLAGQETQYF.

The CDR3 sequence is CASSLQGIDGYTF. CDR3 sequence (DNA): TGTGCCAGCAGCTTACAGGGAATCGATGGCTACACCTTC. The gene calls are TRBV5-4 and TRBJ1-2, with a weak D call TRBD1 (6 bases). This CDR3 comprises 13 residues. Trimming removed 2 bases at V and 6 bases at J, with 11 bases between. Germline CDR1 is SGHNT and CDR2 is YYREEE (reference sequence).

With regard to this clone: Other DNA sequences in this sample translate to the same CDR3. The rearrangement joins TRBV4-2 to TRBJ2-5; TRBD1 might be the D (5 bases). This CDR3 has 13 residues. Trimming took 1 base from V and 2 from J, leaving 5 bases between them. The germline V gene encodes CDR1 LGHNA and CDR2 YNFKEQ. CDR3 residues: CASSQGQQETQYF. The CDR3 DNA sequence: TGTGCCAGCAGCCAAGGACAGCAAGAGACCCAGTACTTC.